The rows below give T cell receptor beta chains drawn from one sample of a study of OX40 agonist ivuxolimab in advanced cancers. Data came from immunoSEQ multiplex PCR; TCRdb stores just in-frame clones and leaves some out. The repertoire holds some 59,000 clones, with around 80% as singletons. Source: CD4+ or CD8+ T cells sorted from blood, taken in a trial of the OX40 agonist ivuxolimab. These receptors were collected from an adult with an advanced solid tumor such as melanoma, head and neck, liver or kidney cancer. The CDR3 runs from the conserved cysteine through the conserved F or W. Fields, in order: clone size, J gene, V gene, D gene, CDR3 protein, CDR3 DNA. The D gene is left open where the match is weak. Only some rows state a clone size, as once, few, many or a class for expanded clones.

clone size: -
J gene: TRBJ1-2
V gene: TRBV6-4
D gene: -
CDR3 protein: CASREGATRGYGYTF
CDR3 DNA: TGTGCCAGCCGTGAGGGAGCAACCAGGGGCTATGGCTACACCTTC

clone size: -
J gene: TRBJ1-5
V gene: TRBV29-1
D gene: -
CDR3 protein: CSVEMLWGGSNQPQHF
CDR3 DNA: TGCAGCGTTGAAATGCTATGGGGTGGGAGCAATCAGCCCCAGCATTTT

clone size: -
J gene: TRBJ1-5
V gene: TRBV2
D gene: TRBD1
CDR3 protein: CASTIRDSNQPQHF
CDR3 DNA: TGTGCCAGCACTATCCGGGACAGTAATCAGCCCCAGCATTTT

clone size: -
J gene: TRBJ1-5
V gene: TRBV19
D gene: -
CDR3 protein: CASRFRANQPQHF
CDR3 DNA: TGTGCCAGTAGATTCAGGGCTAATCAGCCCCAGCATTTT

clone size: -
J gene: TRBJ1-2
V gene: TRBV18
D gene: TRBD1
CDR3 protein: CASSPLQGFGYTF
CDR3 DNA: TGTGCCAGCTCACCCTTACAGGGGTTCGGCTACACCTTC

clone size: once
J gene: TRBJ1-3
V gene: TRBV6-1
D gene: -
CDR3 protein: CASSEVAGAGAIYF
CDR3 DNA: TGTGCCAGCAGTGAAGTGGCAGGGGCAGGGGCCATATATTTT

clone size: -
J gene: TRBJ2-3
V gene: TRBV7-2
D gene: TRBD2
CDR3 protein: CASSLTSGGLDTQYF
CDR3 DNA: TGTGCCAGCAGCTTGACTAGCGGGGGTTTGGATACGCAGTATTTT

clone size: -
J gene: TRBJ1-3
V gene: TRBV7-2
D gene: -
CDR3 protein: CASSLAPRDIYF
CDR3 DNA: TGTGCCAGCAGCTTAGCCCCCCGGGACATATATTTT

clone size: -
J gene: TRBJ1-3
V gene: TRBV9
D gene: -
CDR3 protein: CASNTGGVSGNTIYF
CDR3 DNA: TGTGCCAGCAACACGGGGGGTGTTTCAGGAAACACCATATATTTT

clone size: -
J gene: TRBJ2-3
V gene: TRBV13
D gene: TRBD2
CDR3 protein: CASSSGTSGFFFDTQYF
CDR3 DNA: TGTGCCAGCAGCTCGGGGACTAGCGGCTTCTTTTTCGATACGCAGTATTTT